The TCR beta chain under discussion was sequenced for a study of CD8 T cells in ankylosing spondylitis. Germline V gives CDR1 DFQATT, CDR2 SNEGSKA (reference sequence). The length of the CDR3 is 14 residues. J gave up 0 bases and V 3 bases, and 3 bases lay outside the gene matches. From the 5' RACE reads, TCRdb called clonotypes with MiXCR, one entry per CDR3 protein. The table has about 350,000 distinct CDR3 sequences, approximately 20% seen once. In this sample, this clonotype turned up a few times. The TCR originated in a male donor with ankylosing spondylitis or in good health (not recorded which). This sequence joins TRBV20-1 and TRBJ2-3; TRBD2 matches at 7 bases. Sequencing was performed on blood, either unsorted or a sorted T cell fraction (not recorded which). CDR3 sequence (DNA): TGCAGTGCTAGCGGACTAGGCAGCACAGATACGCAGTATTTT. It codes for CSASGLGSTDTQYF.